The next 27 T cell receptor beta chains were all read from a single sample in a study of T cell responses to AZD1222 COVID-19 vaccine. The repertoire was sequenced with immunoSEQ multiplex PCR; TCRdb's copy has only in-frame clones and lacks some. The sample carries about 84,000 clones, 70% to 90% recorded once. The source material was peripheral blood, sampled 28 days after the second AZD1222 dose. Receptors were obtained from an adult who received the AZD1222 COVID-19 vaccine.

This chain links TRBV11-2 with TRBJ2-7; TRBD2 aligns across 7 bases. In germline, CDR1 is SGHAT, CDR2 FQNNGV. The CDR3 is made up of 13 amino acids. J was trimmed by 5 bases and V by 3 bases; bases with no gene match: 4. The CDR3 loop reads CASSFGTKHEQYF. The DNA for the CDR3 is TGTGCCAGCAGCTTTGGGACTAAGCACGAGCAGTACTTC.

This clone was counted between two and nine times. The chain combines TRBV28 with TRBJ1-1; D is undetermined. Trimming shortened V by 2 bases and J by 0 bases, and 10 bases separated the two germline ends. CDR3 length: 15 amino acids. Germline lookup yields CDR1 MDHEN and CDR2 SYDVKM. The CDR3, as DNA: TGTGCCAGCAGTTTACGGCCCCGGATGAACACTGAAGCTTTCTTT. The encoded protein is CASSLRPRMNTEAFF.

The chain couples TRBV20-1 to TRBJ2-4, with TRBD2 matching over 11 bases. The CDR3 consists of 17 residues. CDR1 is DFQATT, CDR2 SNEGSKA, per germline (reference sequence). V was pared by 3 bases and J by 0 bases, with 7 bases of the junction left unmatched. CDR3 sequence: CSASWLAGGAAKNIQYF. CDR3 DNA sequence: TGCAGTGCTAGTTGGCTAGCGGGGGGCGCAGCCAAAAACATTCAGTACTTC.

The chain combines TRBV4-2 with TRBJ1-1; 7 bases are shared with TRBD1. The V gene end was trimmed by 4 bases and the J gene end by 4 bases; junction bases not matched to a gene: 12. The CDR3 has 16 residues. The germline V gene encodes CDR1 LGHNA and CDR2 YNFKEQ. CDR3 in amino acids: CASSLGDRLGGTEAFF. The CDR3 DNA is TGTGCCAGCAGCCTAGGGGACAGACTGGGAGGCACTGAAGCTTTCTTT.

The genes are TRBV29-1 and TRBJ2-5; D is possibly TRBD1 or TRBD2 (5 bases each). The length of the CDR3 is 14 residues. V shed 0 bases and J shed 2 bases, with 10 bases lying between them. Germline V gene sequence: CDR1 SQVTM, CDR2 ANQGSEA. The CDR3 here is CSVEEGRGQETQYF. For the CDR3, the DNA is TGCAGCGTTGAAGAGGGACGGGGTCAAGAGACCCAGTACTTC.

The CDR3 sequence is CASSMTGNHYNEQFF. CDR3 coding DNA: TGTGCCAGCAGCATGACCGGGAACCACTACAATGAGCAGTTCTTC. The rearrangement links TRBV7-3 to TRBJ2-1; TRBD2 is a possible D gene (5 bases). The CDR3 totals 15 residues. Germline-derived CDR1 and CDR2 are SGHTA and FQGTGA. Between the trimmed V and J ends, which lost 5 bases and 3 bases, there was a span of 14 bases.

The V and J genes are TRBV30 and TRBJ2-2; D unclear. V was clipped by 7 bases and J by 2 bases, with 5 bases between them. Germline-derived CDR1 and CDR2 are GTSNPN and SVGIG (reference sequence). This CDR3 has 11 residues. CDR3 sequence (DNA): TGTGCCTCCTATAACACCGGGGAGCTGTTTTTT. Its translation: CASYNTGELFF. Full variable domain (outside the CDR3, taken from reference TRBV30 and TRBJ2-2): SQTIHQWPATLVQPVGSPLSLECTVEGTSNPNLYWYRQAAGRGLQLLFYSVGIGQISSEVPQNLSASRPQDRQFILSSKKLLLSDSGFYLCASYNTGELFFGEGSRLTVL.

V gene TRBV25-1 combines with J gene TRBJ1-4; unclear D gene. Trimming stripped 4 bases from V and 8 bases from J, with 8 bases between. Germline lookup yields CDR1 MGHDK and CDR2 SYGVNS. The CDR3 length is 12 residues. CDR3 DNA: TGTGCCAGCAGTGGGAGGGTGGAAAAACTGTTTTTT. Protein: CASSGRVEKLFF.

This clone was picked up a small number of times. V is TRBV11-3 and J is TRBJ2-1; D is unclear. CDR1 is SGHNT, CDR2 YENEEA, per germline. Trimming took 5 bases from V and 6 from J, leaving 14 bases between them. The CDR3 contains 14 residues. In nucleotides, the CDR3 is TGTGCCAGCAGCCCCGGGTTGGAAGGCAATGAGCAGTTCTTC. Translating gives CASSPGLEGNEQFF.

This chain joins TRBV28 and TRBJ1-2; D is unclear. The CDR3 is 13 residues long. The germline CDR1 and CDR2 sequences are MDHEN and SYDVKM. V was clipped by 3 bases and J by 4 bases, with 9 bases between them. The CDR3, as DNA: TGTGCCAGCAGTTTGGTATCTTCCTATGGCTACACCTTC. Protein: CASSLVSSYGYTF.

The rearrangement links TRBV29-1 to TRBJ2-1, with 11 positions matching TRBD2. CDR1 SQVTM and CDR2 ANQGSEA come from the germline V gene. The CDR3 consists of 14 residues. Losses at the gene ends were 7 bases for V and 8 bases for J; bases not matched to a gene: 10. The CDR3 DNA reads TGCAGCGAAATACTAGCGGGGGCCGGGGATGAGCAGTTCTTC. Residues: CSEILAGAGDEQFF.

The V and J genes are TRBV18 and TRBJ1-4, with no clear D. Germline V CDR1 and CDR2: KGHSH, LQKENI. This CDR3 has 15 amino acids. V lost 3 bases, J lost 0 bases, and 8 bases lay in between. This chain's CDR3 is CASSPGSATNEKLFF. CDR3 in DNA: TGTGCCAGCTCACCCGGGAGTGCAACTAATGAAAAACTGTTTTTT.

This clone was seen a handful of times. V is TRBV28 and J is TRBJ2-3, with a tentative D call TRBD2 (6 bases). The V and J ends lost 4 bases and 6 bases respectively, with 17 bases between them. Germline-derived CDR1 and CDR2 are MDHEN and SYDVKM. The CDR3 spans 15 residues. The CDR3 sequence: CASSSPTGVRDTQYF. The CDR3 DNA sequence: TGTGCCAGCAGTTCCCCCACGGGGGTGCGGGATACGCAGTATTTT.

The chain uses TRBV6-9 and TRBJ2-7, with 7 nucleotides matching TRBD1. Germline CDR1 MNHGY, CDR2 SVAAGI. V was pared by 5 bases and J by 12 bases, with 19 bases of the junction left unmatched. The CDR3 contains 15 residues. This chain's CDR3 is CASSRRTGTEYGRYF. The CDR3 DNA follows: TGTGCCAGCAGTCGGCGTACCGGGACAGAGTACGGTCGGTACTTC.

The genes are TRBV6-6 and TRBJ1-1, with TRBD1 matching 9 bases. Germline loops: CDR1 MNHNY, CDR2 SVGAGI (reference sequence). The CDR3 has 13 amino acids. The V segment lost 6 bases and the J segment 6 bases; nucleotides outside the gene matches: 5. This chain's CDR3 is CASRQDRGAEAFF. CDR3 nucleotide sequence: TGTGCCAGCAGACAGGACAGGGGCGCTGAAGCTTTCTTT.

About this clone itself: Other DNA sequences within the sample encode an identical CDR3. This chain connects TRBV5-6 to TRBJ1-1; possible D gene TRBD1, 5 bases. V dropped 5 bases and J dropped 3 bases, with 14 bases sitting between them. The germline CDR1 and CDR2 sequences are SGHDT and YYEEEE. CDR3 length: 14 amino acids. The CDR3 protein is CASSLRGRYTEAFF. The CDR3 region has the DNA TGTGCCAGCAGTTTAAGGGGACGATACACTGAAGCTTTCTTT.

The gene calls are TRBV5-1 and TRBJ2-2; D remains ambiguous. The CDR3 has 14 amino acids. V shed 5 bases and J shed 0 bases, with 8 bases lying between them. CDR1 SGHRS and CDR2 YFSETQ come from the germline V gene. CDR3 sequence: CASRGSANTGELFF. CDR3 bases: TGCGCCAGCAGGGGCAGCGCGAACACCGGGGAGCTGTTTTTT. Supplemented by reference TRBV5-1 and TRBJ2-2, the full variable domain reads KAGVTQTPRYLIKTRGQQVTLSCSPISGHRSVSWYQQTPGQGLQFLFEYFSETQRNKGNFPGRFSGRQFSNSRSEMNVSTLELGDSALYLCASRGSANTGELFFGEGSRLTVL.

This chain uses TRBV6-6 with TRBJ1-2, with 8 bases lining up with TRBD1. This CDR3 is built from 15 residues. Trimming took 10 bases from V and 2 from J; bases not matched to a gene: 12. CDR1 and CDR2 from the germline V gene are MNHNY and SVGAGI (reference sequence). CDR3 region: CAIFAEDRVNYGYTF. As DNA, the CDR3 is TGTGCCATCTTCGCTGAGGACAGGGTGAACTATGGCTACACCTTC.

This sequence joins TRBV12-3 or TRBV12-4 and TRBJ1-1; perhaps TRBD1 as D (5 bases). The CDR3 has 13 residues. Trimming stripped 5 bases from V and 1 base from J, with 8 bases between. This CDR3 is CASSLTENTEAFF. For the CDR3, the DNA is TGTGCCAGCAGTCTGACAGAGAACACTGAAGCTTTCTTT.

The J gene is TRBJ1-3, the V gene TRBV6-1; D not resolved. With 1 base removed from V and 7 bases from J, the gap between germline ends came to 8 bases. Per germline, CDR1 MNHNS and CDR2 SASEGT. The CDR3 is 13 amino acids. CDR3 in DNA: TGTGCCAGCAGTGAAGGCCTCGTGAACACCATATATTTT. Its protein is CASSEGLVNTIYF.

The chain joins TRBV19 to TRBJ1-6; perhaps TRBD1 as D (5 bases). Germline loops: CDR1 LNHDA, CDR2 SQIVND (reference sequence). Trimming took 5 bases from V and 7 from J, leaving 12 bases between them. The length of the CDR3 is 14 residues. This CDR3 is CASSARDGNSPLHF. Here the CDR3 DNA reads TGTGCCAGTAGTGCAAGGGACGGGAATTCACCCCTCCACTTT. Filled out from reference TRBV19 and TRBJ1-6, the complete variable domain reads DGGITQSPKYLFRKEGQNVTLSCEQNLNHDAMYWYRQDPGQGLRLIYYSQIVNDFQKGDIAEGYSVSREKKESFPLTVTSAQKNPTAFYLCASSARDGNSPLHFGNGTRLTVT.

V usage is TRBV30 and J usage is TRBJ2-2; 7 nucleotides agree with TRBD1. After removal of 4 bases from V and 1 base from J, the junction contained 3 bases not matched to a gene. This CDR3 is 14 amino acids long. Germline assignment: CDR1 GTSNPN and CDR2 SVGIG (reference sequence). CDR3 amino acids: CAWTRTGNTGELFF. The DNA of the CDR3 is TGTGCCTGGACCAGGACAGGGAACACCGGGGAGCTGTTTTTT.

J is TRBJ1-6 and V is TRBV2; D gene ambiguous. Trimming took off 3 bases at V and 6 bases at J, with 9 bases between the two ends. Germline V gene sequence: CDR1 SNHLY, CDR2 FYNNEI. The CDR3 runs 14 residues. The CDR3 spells CASSDGSGNSPLHF. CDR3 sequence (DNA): TGTGCCAGCAGTGACGGGTCGGGTAATTCACCCCTCCACTTT.

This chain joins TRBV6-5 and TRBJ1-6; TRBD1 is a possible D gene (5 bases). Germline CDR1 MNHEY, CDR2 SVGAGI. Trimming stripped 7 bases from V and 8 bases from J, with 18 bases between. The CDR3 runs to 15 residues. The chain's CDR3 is CASTPGRPLHSPLHF. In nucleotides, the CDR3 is TGTGCCAGCACCCCGGGACGTCCGTTACATTCACCCCTCCACTTT.

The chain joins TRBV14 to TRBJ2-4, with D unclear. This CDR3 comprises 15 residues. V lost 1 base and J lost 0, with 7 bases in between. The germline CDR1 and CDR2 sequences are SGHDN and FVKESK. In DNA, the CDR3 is TGTGCCAGCAGCCAAGGGATTCTAGCCAAAAACATTCAGTACTTC. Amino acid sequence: CASSQGILAKNIQYF.

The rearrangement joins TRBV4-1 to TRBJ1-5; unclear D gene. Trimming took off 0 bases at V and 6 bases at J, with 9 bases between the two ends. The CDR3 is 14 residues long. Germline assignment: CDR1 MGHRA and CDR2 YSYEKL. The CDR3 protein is CASSQEEMRQPQHF. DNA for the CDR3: TGCGCCAGCAGCCAAGAAGAAATGCGTCAGCCCCAGCATTTT.

The CDR3 loop is CASSEFETYGNTIYF. CDR3 nucleotide sequence: TGTGCCAGCAGTGAATTCGAGACATACGGAAACACCATATATTTT. The J gene is TRBJ1-3, the V gene TRBV25-1; D is uncertain. The CDR3 is made up of 15 amino acids. V lost 1 base, J lost 4 bases, and 11 bases lay in between. Germline loops: CDR1 MGHDK, CDR2 SYGVNS. Full variable domain (remainder filled in from reference TRBV25-1 and TRBJ1-3): EADIYQTPRYLVIGTGKKITLECSQTMGHDKMYWYQQDPGMELHLIHYSYGVNSTEKGDLSSESTVSRIRTEHFPLTLESARPSHTSQYLCASSEFETYGNTIYFGEGSWLTVV.